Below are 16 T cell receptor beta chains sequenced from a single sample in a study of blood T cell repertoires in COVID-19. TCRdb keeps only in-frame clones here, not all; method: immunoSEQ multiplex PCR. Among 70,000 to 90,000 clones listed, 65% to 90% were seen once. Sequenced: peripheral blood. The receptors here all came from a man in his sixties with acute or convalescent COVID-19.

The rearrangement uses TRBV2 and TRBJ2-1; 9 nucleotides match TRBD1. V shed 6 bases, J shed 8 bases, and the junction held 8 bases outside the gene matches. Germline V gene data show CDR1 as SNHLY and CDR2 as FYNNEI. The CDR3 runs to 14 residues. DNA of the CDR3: TGTGCCAGCAGCGAAACCGGGACAGGGCATGAGCAGTTCTTC. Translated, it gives CASSETGTGHEQFF.

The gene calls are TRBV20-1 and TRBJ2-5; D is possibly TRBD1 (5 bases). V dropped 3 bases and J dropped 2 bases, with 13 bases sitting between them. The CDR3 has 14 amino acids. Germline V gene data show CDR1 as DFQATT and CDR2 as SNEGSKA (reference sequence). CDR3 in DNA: TGCAGTGCTAGTGATCTAACAGGACAAGAGACCCAGTACTTC. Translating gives CSASDLTGQETQYF.

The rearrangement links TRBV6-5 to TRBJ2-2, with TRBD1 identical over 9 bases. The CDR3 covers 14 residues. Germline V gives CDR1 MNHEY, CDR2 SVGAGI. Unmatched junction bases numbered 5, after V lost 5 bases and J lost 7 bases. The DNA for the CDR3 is TGTGCCAGCAGTCGACAGGGGGACGGCGGGGAGCTGTTTTTT. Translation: CASSRQGDGGELFF.

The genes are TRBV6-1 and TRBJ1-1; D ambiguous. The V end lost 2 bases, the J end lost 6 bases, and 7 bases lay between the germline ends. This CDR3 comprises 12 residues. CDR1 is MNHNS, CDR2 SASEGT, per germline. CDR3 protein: CASSELAPEAFF. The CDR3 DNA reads TGTGCCAGCAGTGAATTAGCCCCTGAAGCTTTCTTT.

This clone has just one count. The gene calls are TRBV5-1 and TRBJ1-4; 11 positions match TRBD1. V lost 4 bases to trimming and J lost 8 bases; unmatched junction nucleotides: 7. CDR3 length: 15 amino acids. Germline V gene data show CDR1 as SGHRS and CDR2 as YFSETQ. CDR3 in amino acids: CASSPDRGRGEKLFF. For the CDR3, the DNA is TGCGCCAGCAGCCCGGACAGGGGGCGAGGGGAAAAACTGTTTTTT.

The CDR3 DNA reads TGTGCCAGTACCACAGGGGGGCTGAGGGCTTTCTTT. Protein product: CASTTGGLRAFF. This sequence joins TRBV19 and TRBJ1-1; 8 positions match TRBD1. This CDR3 is built from 12 residues. Germline V gene sequence: CDR1 LNHDA, CDR2 SQIVND (reference sequence). V lost 7 bases to trimming and J lost 11 bases; unmatched junction nucleotides: 9.

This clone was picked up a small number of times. CDR3 loop: CASSLYAGGYYEQYF. CDR3 nucleotides: TGCGCCAGCAGCTTGTATGCGGGAGGGTACTACGAGCAGTACTTC. V is TRBV5-1 and J is TRBJ2-7; TRBD2 matches 9 bases. The ends lost 1 base at V and 3 bases at J; junction bases unmatched: 5. The CDR3 runs to 15 residues. Germline V gene data show CDR1 as SGHRS and CDR2 as YFSETQ.

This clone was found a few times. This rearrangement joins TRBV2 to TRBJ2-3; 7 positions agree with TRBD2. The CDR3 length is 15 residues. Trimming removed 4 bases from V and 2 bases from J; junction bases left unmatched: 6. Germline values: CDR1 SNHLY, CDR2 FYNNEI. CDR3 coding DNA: TGTGCCAGCAGTGTCTGGGGGGGGGACACAGATACGCAGTATTTT. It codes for CASSVWGGDTDTQYF.

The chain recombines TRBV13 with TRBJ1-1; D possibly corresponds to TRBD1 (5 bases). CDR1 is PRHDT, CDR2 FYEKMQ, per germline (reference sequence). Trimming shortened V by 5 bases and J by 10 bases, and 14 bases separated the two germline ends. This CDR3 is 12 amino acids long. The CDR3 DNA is TGTGCCAGCAGCCCCGGCGGGACGGGAGCTTTCTTT. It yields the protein CASSPGGTGAFF.

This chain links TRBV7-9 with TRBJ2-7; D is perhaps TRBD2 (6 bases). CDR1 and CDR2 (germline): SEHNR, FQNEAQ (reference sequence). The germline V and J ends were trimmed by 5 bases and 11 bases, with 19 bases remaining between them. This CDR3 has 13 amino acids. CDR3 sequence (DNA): TGTGCCAGCAGCCCCCCCGGGGGTTGGGTTGAGTACTTC. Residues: CASSPPGGWVEYF.

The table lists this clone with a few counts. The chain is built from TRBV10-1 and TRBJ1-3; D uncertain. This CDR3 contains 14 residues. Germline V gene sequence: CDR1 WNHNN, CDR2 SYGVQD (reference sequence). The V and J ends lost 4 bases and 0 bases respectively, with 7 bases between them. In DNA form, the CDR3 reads TGCGCCAGCAGTGCTGGGAGCTCTGGAAACACCATATATTTT. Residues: CASSAGSSGNTIYF.

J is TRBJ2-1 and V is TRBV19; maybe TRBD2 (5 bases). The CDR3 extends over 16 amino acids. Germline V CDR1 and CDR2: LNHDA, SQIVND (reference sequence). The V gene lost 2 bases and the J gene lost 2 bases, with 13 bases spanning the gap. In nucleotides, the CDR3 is TGTGCCAGTAGTATATTACCCGGAGGCACCTACAATGAGCAGTTCTTC. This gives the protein CASSILPGGTYNEQFF.

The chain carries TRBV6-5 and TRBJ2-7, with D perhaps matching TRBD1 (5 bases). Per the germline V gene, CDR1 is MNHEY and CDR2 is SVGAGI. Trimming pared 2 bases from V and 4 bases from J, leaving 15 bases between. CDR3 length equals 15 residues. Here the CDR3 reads CASSYEAGFVYEQYF. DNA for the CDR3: TGTGCCAGCAGTTACGAGGCAGGGTTTGTATACGAGCAGTACTTC.

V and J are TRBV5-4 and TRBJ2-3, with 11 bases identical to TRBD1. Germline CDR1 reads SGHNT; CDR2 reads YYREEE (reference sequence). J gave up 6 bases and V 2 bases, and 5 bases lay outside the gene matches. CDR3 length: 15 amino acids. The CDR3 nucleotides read TGTGCCAGCAGCTTATCGGGACAGGGGGGGGATACGCAGTATTTT. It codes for CASSLSGQGGDTQYF.

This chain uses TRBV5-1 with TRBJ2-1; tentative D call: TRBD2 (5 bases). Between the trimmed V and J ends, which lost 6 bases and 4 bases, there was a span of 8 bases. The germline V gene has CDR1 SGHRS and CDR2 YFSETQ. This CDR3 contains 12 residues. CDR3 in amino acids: CASTGKYNEQFF. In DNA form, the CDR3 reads TGCGCCAGCACCGGGAAGTACAATGAGCAGTTCTTC.

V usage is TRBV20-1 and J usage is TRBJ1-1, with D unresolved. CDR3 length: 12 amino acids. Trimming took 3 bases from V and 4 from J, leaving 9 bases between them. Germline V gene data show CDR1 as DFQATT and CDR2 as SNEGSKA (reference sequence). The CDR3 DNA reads TGCAGTGCTAGTATTCTAGGCACTGAAGCTTTCTTT. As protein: CSASILGTEAFF.